The clone carrying this T cell receptor beta chain was observed a few times. As for time point: newly diagnosed, previously untreated cHL patient sample. The data were obtained in a study of PD-1 blockade in classical Hodgkin lymphoma. This CDR3 spans 15 amino acids. Germline V lookup: CDR1 SGHNT, CDR2 YYREEE (reference sequence). With 4 bases clipped from V and 1 base from J, the junction kept 7 bases outside the gene matches. Only in-frame clones appear in the TCRdb table, and some are missing; sequencing was by immunoSEQ multiplex PCR. Among around 43,000 clones listed, about nine tenths were seen once.

The TCR sequence derives from a human donor with classical Hodgkin lymphoma. Sample: peripheral blood mononuclear cells (PBMCs). V gene TRBV5-4 combines with J gene TRBJ1-1; 7 bases fit TRBD1. CDR3 residues: CASSRQGAGNTEAFF. CDR3 bases: TGTGCCAGCAGCAGACAGGGCGCGGGGAACACTGAAGCTTTCTTT.